The source of this T cell receptor beta chain is a study of shared clonotypes between healthy human individuals. Here immunoSEQ multiplex PCR was the method, and the copy in TCRdb shows in-frame clones only, minus some. The data contain about 460,000 clones, more than 70% of them singletons. Regarding the study as a whole: Clonotype sharing among donors, it was expected, would be affected by sequencing depth.

As for this clone: The antigen is not known.

Sequenced input: PBMCs. The receptor was derived from a woman between 40 and 55 years old in good health. Some clones in this sample may be carry-over from other donors' samples.

The CDR3 here is CASSIPPGRAGELFF. CDR3 nucleotide sequence: TGTGCCAGTAGTATTCCGCCAGGGCGGGCCGGGGAGCTGTTTTTT. This chain connects TRBV19 to TRBJ2-2, with D possibly being TRBD1 or TRBD2 (5 bases each). The V end lost 3 bases, the J end lost 6 bases, and 14 bases lay between the germline ends. Germline V gene data show CDR1 as LNHDA and CDR2 as SQIVND (reference sequence). The CDR3 extends over 15 amino acids.